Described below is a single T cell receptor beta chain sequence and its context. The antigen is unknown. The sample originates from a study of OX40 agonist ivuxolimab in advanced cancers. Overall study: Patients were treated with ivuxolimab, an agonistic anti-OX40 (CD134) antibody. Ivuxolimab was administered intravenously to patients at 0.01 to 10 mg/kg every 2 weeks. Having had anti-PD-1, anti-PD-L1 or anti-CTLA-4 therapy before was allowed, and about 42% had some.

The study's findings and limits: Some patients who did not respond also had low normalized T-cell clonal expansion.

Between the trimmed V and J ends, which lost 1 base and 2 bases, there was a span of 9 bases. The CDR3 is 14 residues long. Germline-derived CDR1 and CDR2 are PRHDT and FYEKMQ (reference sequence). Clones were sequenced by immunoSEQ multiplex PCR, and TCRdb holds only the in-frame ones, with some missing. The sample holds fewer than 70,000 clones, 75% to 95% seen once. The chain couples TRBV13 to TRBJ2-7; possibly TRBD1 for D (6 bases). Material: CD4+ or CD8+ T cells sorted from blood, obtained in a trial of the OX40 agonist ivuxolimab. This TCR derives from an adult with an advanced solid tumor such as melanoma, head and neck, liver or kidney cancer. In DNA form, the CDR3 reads TGTGCCAGCAGCTTAGAGGGGGTTACCTACGAGCAGTACTTC. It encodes CASSLEGVTYEQYF.